This passage covers 8 T cell receptor beta chains from one sample sequenced in a study of neoadjuvant nivolumab and ipilimumab in lung cancer. The protocol was immunoSEQ multiplex PCR, while the TCRdb copy is restricted to in-frame clones and leaves out a portion. The data hold 25,000 to 35,000 clones, with around nine tenths observed a single time. The source material was peripheral blood, sampled after neoadjuvant nivolumab, alone or with ipilimumab, at or shortly before surgery. All receptors come from an adult with non-small cell lung cancer.

The rearrangement joins TRBV18 to TRBJ1-3; D is uncertain. Trimming cost V 6 bases and J 0 bases, with 15 bases left between them. The CDR3 consists of 16 residues. Germline CDR1 and CDR2: KGHSH and LQKENI. The CDR3 DNA is TGTGCCAGCTCCCCGGTGGGCCTCCCCTCTGGAAACACCATATATTTT. Translation gives CASSPVGLPSGNTIYF. Combining the CDR3 with reference TRBV18 and TRBJ1-3 gives the whole variable domain NAGVMQNPRHLVRRRGQEARLRCSPMKGHSHVYWYRQLPEEGLKFMVYLQKENIIDESGMPKERFSAEFPKEGPSILRIQQVVRGDSAAYFCASSPVGLPSGNTIYFGEGSWLTVV.

V and J are TRBV7-9 and TRBJ2-2; D call uncertain. The CDR3 loop spans 16 amino acids. The germline V and J ends were trimmed by 6 bases and 5 bases, with 19 bases remaining between them. Germline CDR1 and CDR2: SEHNR and FQNEAQ (reference sequence). The DNA of the CDR3 is TGTGCCAGCAGAGGGCTTAGAGAGGCCGGGACCGGGGAGCTGTTTTTT. This gives the protein CASRGLREAGTGELFF.

This chain connects TRBV25-1 to TRBJ1-2; TRBD1 agrees at 10 bases. This CDR3 is 14 amino acids long. Germline V gene sequence: CDR1 MGHDK, CDR2 SYGVNS. J was trimmed by 1 base and V by 4 bases; bases with no gene match: 0. The CDR3 spells CASSGDRGNYGYTF. As DNA, the CDR3 is TGTGCCAGCAGTGGGGACAGGGGTAACTATGGCTACACCTTC.

This clone was picked up one time. The V and J genes are TRBV5-1 and TRBJ2-7, with D perhaps TRBD1 or TRBD2 (5 bases each). V was pared by 0 bases and J by 0 bases, with 7 bases between. Germline assignment: CDR1 SGHRS and CDR2 YFSETQ. This CDR3 has 14 residues. CDR3 sequence: CASSLAGSSYEQYF. In nucleotides, the CDR3 is TGCGCCAGCAGCTTGGCAGGGAGCTCCTACGAGCAGTACTTC. The whole variable domain, remainder taken from reference TRBV5-1 and TRBJ2-7, is KAGVTQTPRYLIKTRGQQVTLSCSPISGHRSVSWYQQTPGQGLQFLFEYFSETQRNKGNFPGRFSGRQFSNSRSEMNVSTLELGDSALYLCASSLAGSSYEQYFGPGTRLTVT.

The genes are TRBV7-9 and TRBJ1-1; D remains unclear. This CDR3 comprises 13 residues. The V end was cut by 5 bases, the J end by 5 bases, with 12 bases between. Germline assignment: CDR1 SEHNR and CDR2 FQNEAQ (reference sequence). The chain's CDR3 is CASSAGLTTEAFF. The CDR3 region has the DNA TGTGCCAGCAGCGCCGGACTGACTACTGAAGCTTTCTTT.

This clone has just one count. The genes are TRBV5-6 and TRBJ1-1; 9 bases map to TRBD1. The CDR3 consists of 14 residues. Trimming removed 4 bases from V and 7 bases from J; junction bases left unmatched: 8. CDR1 and CDR2 (germline): SGHDT, YYEEEE. CDR3 in amino acids: CASSGLTGGFEAFF. CDR3 DNA sequence: TGTGCCAGCAGCGGACTGACAGGGGGATTTGAAGCTTTCTTT.

J is TRBJ2-3 and V is TRBV11-2; 9 bases match TRBD2. J lost 6 bases, V lost 0 bases, and 7 bases had no gene match. CDR1 and CDR2 from the germline V gene are SGHAT and FQNNGV. The CDR3 consists of 16 residues. The CDR3, as DNA: TGTGCCAGCAGCTTAGAGTGGCGGGGGGGCATTGATACGCAGTATTTT. Its translation is CASSLEWRGGIDTQYF.

This sequence joins TRBV19 and TRBJ1-2; the D gene is possibly TRBD1 (5 bases). The CDR3 contains 15 residues. V gave up 5 bases and J gave up 5 bases, with 18 bases separating them. Germline CDR1 LNHDA, CDR2 SQIVND (reference sequence). The DNA of the CDR3 is TGTGCCAGTAGTTCAACTTTCGGGGCGGAGTATGGCTACACCTTC. Residues: CASSSTFGAEYGYTF. Based on the CDR3 plus reference TRBV19 and TRBJ1-2, the full variable domain is DGGITQSPKYLFRKEGQNVTLSCEQNLNHDAMYWYRQDPGQGLRLIYYSQIVNDFQKGDIAEGYSVSREKKESFPLTVTSAQKNPTAFYLCASSSTFGAEYGYTFGSGTRLTVV.